The source of this T cell receptor beta chain is a study of cytomegalovirus exposure and HLA in healthy donors. Regarding this clone: The antigen is not known.

V lost 5 bases, J lost 8 bases, and 9 bases lay in between. This CDR3 has 11 amino acids. Germline CDR1 is LNHDA and CDR2 is SQIVND (reference sequence). Regarding the study as a whole: Clonal expansion was found to be greater in HLA-associated TCR beta chains than in equally common others in a later analysis.

The PCR had 60 Vbeta and 13 Jbeta primers. Here immunoSEQ multiplex PCR was the method, and the copy in TCRdb shows in-frame clones only, minus some. The table lists approximately 110,000 clones, over 75% of them singletons. The TCR was taken from a woman aged 40-49 years in good health and CMV-seropositive. The chain employs TRBV19 and TRBJ1-1; D ambiguous. The sample was PBMCs. The CDR3 spells CASSWAKEAFF. The DNA for the CDR3 is TGTGCCAGTAGTTGGGCAAAAGAAGCTTTCTTT.